This TCR beta chain is drawn from a study of cytomegalovirus exposure and HLA in healthy donors. For the study at large: From 150 million to 200 million T cells, an earlier analysis saw 90 million to 130 million unique TCR beta sequences. Study-wide points: A previous analysis found most TCR beta V segments productive roughly 87% or roughly 30% of the time. Roughly uniform sequencing depth across donors was assumed, possibly incorrectly.

This CDR3 spans 16 amino acids. V shed 7 bases, J shed 3 bases, and the junction held 15 bases outside the gene matches. Germline loops: CDR1 SNHLY, CDR2 FYNNEI. This clone was observed a single time. Its antigen is as yet unknown. The PCR ran on 60 Vbeta and 13 Jbeta primers. Method: immunoSEQ multiplex PCR; TCRdb's copy keeps in-frame clones and lacks some. This table holds about 89,000 clones, approximately 71% found once. The V gene is TRBV2, the J gene TRBJ2-7; 7 bases are a match to TRBD1. Material for sequencing was PBMCs. This receptor was identified in a man aged 25 to 40 in good health and CMV-seronegative. The CDR3 coding sequence is TGTGCCAGCACCGCGGGTAGGGGGCTCGTAGGCTACGAGCAGTACTTC. It encodes CASTAGRGLVGYEQYF.